The 10 T cell receptor beta chains listed next were all sequenced from one sample in a study of T cell clones after liver transplantation. Some clones are missing from TCRdb's copy, which holds only in-frame ones; the method was immunoSEQ multiplex PCR. The sample consists of around 19,000 clones, over 75% of them appearing once. The source was CD8+ T cells from blood, collected before liver transplant. These receptor sequences come from a human donor who received a liver transplant.

The chain is built from TRBV7-7 and TRBJ1-1; D gene unclear. The CDR3 extends over 17 amino acids. With 7 bases removed from V and 0 bases from J, the gap between germline ends came to 21 bases. CDR1 SSHAT and CDR2 FNYEAQ come from the germline V gene (reference sequence). Here the CDR3 DNA reads TGTGCCAGCACCCTGCAAGTCGCCGTGGGAATGAACACTGAAGCTTTCTTT. This encodes CASTLQVAVGMNTEAFF.

The CDR3 sequence is CASSKRTSGMDEQYF. The DNA of the CDR3 is TGTGCCAGCAGCAAGCGGACTAGCGGAATGGACGAGCAGTACTTC. V gene TRBV28 combines with J gene TRBJ2-7; TRBD2 matches at 10 bases. The junction had 10 bases not matched to a gene; V was cut back by 6 bases and J by 5 bases. In germline, CDR1 is MDHEN, CDR2 SYDVKM. The CDR3 has 15 residues.

This CDR3 reads CASRFQGDYTF. CDR3 in DNA: TGTGCCAGCAGGTTTCAGGGGGACTACACCTTC. The V gene is TRBV4-2, the J gene TRBJ1-2; 7 nucleotides agree with TRBD1. The CDR3 contains 11 residues. Per the germline V gene, CDR1 is LGHNA and CDR2 is YNFKEQ. V was pared by 6 bases and J by 10 bases, with 5 bases of the junction left unmatched.

This chain uses TRBV9 with TRBJ2-1, with 10 bases identical to TRBD2. Unmatched junction bases numbered 5, after V lost 2 bases and J lost 0 bases. The CDR3 is 17 amino acids. CDR1 and CDR2 (germline): SGDLS, YYNGEE. This CDR3 is CASSVQREGGSYNEQFF. The DNA of the CDR3 is TGTGCCAGCAGCGTCCAGCGGGAGGGGGGCTCCTACAATGAGCAGTTCTTC.

The CDR3: CASSLAGASDTQYF. In DNA, the CDR3 is TGTGCCAGCAGCTTAGCGGGAGCATCGGATACGCAGTATTTT. This chain uses TRBV7-3 with TRBJ2-3; 7 nucleotides agree with TRBD2. J lost 6 bases, V lost 2 bases, and 5 bases had no gene match. The CDR3 totals 14 residues. Germline assignment: CDR1 SGHTA and CDR2 FQGTGA.

The chain uses TRBV11-2 and TRBJ1-4; 10 bases agree with TRBD1. CDR3 length: 15 amino acids. With V trimmed by 4 bases and J by 6 bases, 5 bases remained unmatched. The germline V gene encodes CDR1 SGHAT and CDR2 FQNNGV. The CDR3: CASSWGTGDYEKLFF. The CDR3 DNA reads as TGTGCCAGCAGCTGGGGGACAGGGGATTATGAAAAACTGTTTTTT.

The chain carries TRBV2 and TRBJ2-2; perhaps TRBD1 as D (5 bases). The V gene's germline CDR1 is SNHLY and CDR2 FYNNEI. The CDR3 consists of 12 residues. V lost 7 bases and J lost 7, with 10 bases in between. The CDR3 bases are TGTGCCAGCATCCAGGGCAGCGGGGAGCTGTTTTTT. It encodes CASIQGSGELFF.

The rearrangement uses TRBV29-1 and TRBJ2-7; a weak D match, TRBD1 (6 bases). Trimming removed 5 bases at V and 4 bases at J, with 18 bases between. The CDR3 length is 14 residues. CDR1 is SQVTM and CDR2 is ANQGSEA in the germline V gene. The DNA for the CDR3 is TGCAGCGTTCGGAAATCCGGGACACCTTACGAGCAGTACTTC. Protein: CSVRKSGTPYEQYF.

This chain connects TRBV6-5 to TRBJ2-1; 9 bases match TRBD2. The ends lost 8 bases at V and 2 bases at J; junction bases unmatched: 7. The V gene's germline CDR1 is MNHEY and CDR2 SVGAGI. The CDR3 length is 15 residues. Here the CDR3 DNA reads TGTGCCAGCGGCCTCTTAGCGGGAGCCTACAATGAGCAGTTCTTC. This sequence encodes CASGLLAGAYNEQFF.

This chain connects TRBV9 to TRBJ2-1; 8 bases map to TRBD2. V was clipped by 0 bases and J by 2 bases; unmatched bases: 7. Germline-derived CDR1 and CDR2 are SGDLS and YYNGEE. The CDR3 contains 17 residues. As DNA, the CDR3 is TGTGCCAGCAGCGTAGTGGAGCGGGAGCCGACCTACAATGAGCAGTTCTTC. As protein: CASSVVEREPTYNEQFF.